This note documents a single TCR beta chain sequence. The target antigen is unknown. Likely a read error: the CDR3 ends without its conserved phenylalanine or tryptophan. These data originate in a study of Graves' ophthalmopathy and Graves' hyperthyroidism. Transcripts of RNA were the source for amplifying TCR beta CDR3 regions. HTBI primers served in a first-round RT-PCR, which a second-round multiplex PCR followed. TCRdb analysed the multiplex PCR reads with MiXCR anew, one entry per CDR3 protein. The sample has roughly 610,000 distinct CDR3 sequences; 22% are singletons. The diagnostic workup employed clinical symptoms, serum thyroxine, TRAb, thyroid ultrasound and orbital computed tomography. Points from the study as a whole: Most expanded clonotypes in thyroid above 0.001 frequency also showed up in blood.

The sequence was collected from a young woman with stable Graves' hyperthyroidism. Some clones in this sample may be carry-over from other donors' samples. The sample comprised peripheral blood.

CDR3 sequence (DNA): TGTGCTACCCGCCGGGGCAGCTCTAACACTGAAGCTTTCCTT. As protein: CATRRGSSNTEAFL. V and J are TRBV12-3 or TRBV12-4 and TRBJ1-1, with D maybe TRBD1 (5 bases). The CDR3 is 14 residues long.